Following are 30 T cell receptor beta chains from one sample sequenced in a study of blood T cell repertoires in COVID-19. The method was immunoSEQ multiplex PCR; TCRdb's version includes in-frame clones alone and lacks a portion of them. The sample shows about 490,000 clones, 70% to 90% of them seen only once. Sequenced input: peripheral blood. The origin of the receptors is a human donor in a cohort sampled during active COVID-19.

Regarding this clone: A read error may produce the germline difference seen at one junction end. The chain is built from TRBV7-7 and TRBJ2-1, with 16 bases fitting TRBD2. Per the germline V gene, CDR1 is SSHAT and CDR2 is FNYEAQ (reference sequence). The CDR3 spans 17 residues. The DNA of the CDR3 is TGTGCTAGCAGCGAAGGGACTAGCGGGAGGGGCTACAATGAGCAGTTCTTC. Translating it yields CASSEGTSGRGYNEQFF.

This clone has only one observation. The rearrangement uses TRBV30 and TRBJ2-3; TRBD2 aligns across 7 bases. The V gene end was trimmed by 2 bases and the J gene end by 4 bases; junction bases not matched to a gene: 15. This CDR3 is 17 amino acids long. Germline lookup yields CDR1 GTSNPN and CDR2 SVGIG (reference sequence). The CDR3 loop is CAWSNMALAGFPDTQYF. The CDR3 region has the DNA TGTGCCTGGAGTAATATGGCTTTAGCGGGTTTCCCAGATACGCAGTATTTT.

This clone was seen once. This chain links TRBV4-2 with TRBJ2-6; TRBD1 is a possible D gene (7 bases). V dropped 4 bases and J dropped 1 base, with 14 bases sitting between them. Germline loops: CDR1 LGHNA, CDR2 YNFKEQ. This CDR3 has 17 residues. CDR3 nucleotide sequence: TGTGCCAGCAGCCTGACGACAGGGAGGTCTGGGGCCAACGTCCTGACTTTC. It codes for CASSLTTGRSGANVLTF.

Only a few counts were recorded for this clone. The chain has TRBV30 and TRBJ2-1, with a possible D match to TRBD2 (6 bases). The CDR3 loop spans 14 amino acids. Trimming shortened V by 4 bases and J by 4 bases, and 14 bases separated the two germline ends. The V gene's germline CDR1 is GTSNPN and CDR2 SVGIG (reference sequence). The CDR3: CAWKAWRDYNEQFF. Written as DNA, the CDR3 is TGTGCCTGGAAGGCCTGGAGGGATTACAATGAGCAGTTCTTC. Full variable domain (rest looked up from reference TRBV30 and TRBJ2-1): SQTIHQWPATLVQPVGSPLSLECTVEGTSNPNLYWYRQAAGRGLQLLFYSVGIGQISSEVPQNLSASRPQDRQFILSSKKLLLSDSGFYLCAWKAWRDYNEQFFGPGTRLTVL.

V is TRBV4-3 and J is TRBJ2-1, with D maybe TRBD2 (6 bases). Germline-derived CDR1 and CDR2 are LGHNA and YSLEER. Trimming removed 0 bases from V and 4 bases from J, with 10 bases in between. The CDR3 is 15 residues long. This CDR3 is CASSQEILAYNEQFF. In DNA, the CDR3 is TGCGCCAGCAGCCAAGAGATCCTAGCGTACAATGAGCAGTTCTTC.

The chain links TRBV6-5 to TRBJ1-4, with 9 positions matching TRBD1. The CDR3 runs to 13 residues. CDR1 and CDR2 (germline): MNHEY, SVGAGI. The V and J ends lost 7 bases and 8 bases, in that order; junction bases with no gene match: 5. The CDR3 DNA follows: TGTGCCAGCAAGGGACAGGGTTGGGAAAAACTGTTTTTT. It codes for CASKGQGWEKLFF.

Worth noting for this clone: Given a much more abundant clone one base away, this may be a read error. Other nucleotide sequences from this sample produce the same CDR3. The chain recombines TRBV7-3 with TRBJ1-1; a possible D gene is TRBD1 (6 bases). Trimming removed 3 bases at V and 1 base at J, with 6 bases between. The CDR3 has 13 amino acids. From germline, CDR1 is SGHTA and CDR2 FQGTGA. The CDR3 protein is CASSLDRNTEAFF. DNA of the CDR3: TGTGCCAGCAGCTTGGACAGGAACACTGAAGCTTTCTTT.

The rearrangement uses TRBV5-6 and TRBJ1-4, with 7 bases that match TRBD1. This CDR3 is built from 15 residues. Germline assignment: CDR1 SGHDT and CDR2 YYEEEE. Trimming removed 4 bases from V and 8 bases from J; junction bases left unmatched: 11. The CDR3 sequence is CASSRSTGAGEKLFF. CDR3 sequence (DNA): TGTGCCAGCAGCCGAAGCACAGGGGCCGGGGAAAAACTGTTTTTT.

V and J are TRBV7-8 and TRBJ1-1, with D maybe TRBD1 (5 bases). Trimming shortened V by 5 bases and J by 0 bases, and 10 bases separated the two germline ends. The CDR3 extends over 14 amino acids. Germline values: CDR1 SGHVS, CDR2 FQNEAQ. The CDR3 spells CASSPQTVNTEAFF. Here the CDR3 DNA reads TGTGCCAGCAGCCCCCAGACAGTGAACACTGAAGCTTTCTTT.

The chain employs TRBV12-5 and TRBJ2-1; 14 nucleotides align to TRBD2. This CDR3 has 20 residues. The trim removed 0 bases at V and 2 bases at J, leaving 9 bases unmatched. The V gene's germline CDR1 is LGHNT and CDR2 FRNRAP. The CDR3 sequence is CASGLVLGLAGVGAYNEQFF. The CDR3 nucleotides read TGTGCTAGTGGTTTGGTCCTGGGACTAGCGGGAGTAGGGGCCTACAATGAGCAGTTCTTC.

This clone was observed a single time. The rearrangement joins TRBV6-2 or TRBV6-3 to TRBJ1-1; D is undetermined. The CDR3 runs 15 residues. The germline V gene encodes CDR1 MNHEY and CDR2 SVGEGT. V dropped 1 base and J dropped 1 base, with 10 bases sitting between them. This chain's CDR3 is CASSYLGQWNTEAFF. CDR3 nucleotides: TGTGCCAGCAGTTACTTGGGCCAATGGAACACTGAAGCTTTCTTT.

As concerns this clone: At the DNA level, this CDR3 is encoded by other sequences in the same sample as well. The V gene is TRBV3-1 (or the pseudogene TRBV3-2), the J gene TRBJ2-7; TRBD2 agrees at 10 bases. There are 15 residues in the CDR3. In germline, CDR1 is LGHDT, CDR2 YNNKEL (reference sequence). The V and J ends lost 3 bases and 4 bases, in that order; junction bases with no gene match: 6. CDR3 amino acids: CASSQASGRGYEQYF. CDR3 in DNA: TGTGCCAGCAGCCAGGCCAGCGGGAGGGGGTACGAGCAGTACTTC.

This sequence joins TRBV6-5 and TRBJ1-5; D is perhaps TRBD1 (5 bases). This CDR3 contains 15 residues. Between the trimmed V and J ends, which lost 0 bases and 9 bases, there was a span of 15 bases. Germline loops: CDR1 MNHEY, CDR2 SVGAGI. CDR3 in DNA: TGTGCCAGCAGTTACTCGACAAGCGGGGGGGGGCCCCAGCATTTT. As protein: CASSYSTSGGGPQHF.

The chain links TRBV2 to TRBJ2-7; 7 bases map to TRBD1. Germline CDR1 is SNHLY and CDR2 is FYNNEI. Trimming at V came to 6 bases and at J to 4 bases, leaving 9 bases not matched to a gene. This CDR3 comprises 14 residues. CDR3 nucleotide sequence: TGTGCCAGCAGCGACCGGACAGGCACTTACGAGCAGTACTTC. Amino acids: CASSDRTGTYEQYF.

The V call is TRBV11-3, the J call TRBJ2-1; TRBD2 aligns across 14 bases. Trimming cost V 4 bases and J 4 bases; bases outside gene matches: 3. The CDR3 totals 16 residues. The germline V gene has CDR1 SGHNT and CDR2 YENEEA. This CDR3 is CASSSRTSGRYNEQFF. CDR3 nucleotide sequence: TGTGCCAGCAGCTCCCGGACTAGCGGGAGGTACAATGAGCAGTTCTTC.

This clone has just one count. Other DNA sequences in this sample translate to the same CDR3. The chain uses TRBV7-3 and TRBJ2-2; D remains ambiguous. This CDR3 comprises 14 residues. Germline V gives CDR1 SGHTA, CDR2 FQGTGA. V dropped 5 bases and J dropped 1 base, with 8 bases sitting between them. Here the CDR3 reads CASSPTVNTGELFF. CDR3 DNA sequence: TGTGCCAGCAGCCCAACAGTGAACACCGGGGAGCTGTTTTTT.

This sequence joins TRBV27 and TRBJ1-1; D ambiguous. Trimming shortened V by 8 bases and J by 0 bases, and 19 bases separated the two germline ends. Germline CDR1 and CDR2: MNHEY and SMNVEV (reference sequence). The CDR3 extends over 16 amino acids. The CDR3: CASWGGTAFMNTEAFF. In DNA form, the CDR3 reads TGTGCCAGCTGGGGAGGTACAGCCTTCATGAACACTGAAGCTTTCTTT.

This chain connects TRBV7-2 to TRBJ1-4, with 7 bases that match TRBD1. The CDR3 consists of 13 residues. Looked up from germline, CDR1 is SGHTA and CDR2 is FQGNSA. J gave up 12 bases and V 0 bases, and 4 bases lay outside the gene matches. CDR3 bases: TGTGCCAGCAGCTTAGCTGCTGGGACAGAACTGTTTTTT. Residues: CASSLAAGTELFF.

The chain is built from TRBV9 and TRBJ2-3; D may be TRBD2 (6 bases). V was shortened by 6 bases and J by 2 bases, with 16 bases between the two germline ends. Germline V gives CDR1 SGDLS, CDR2 YYNGEE. This CDR3 comprises 15 residues. The CDR3 sequence is CASNALAENTDTQYF. The CDR3 nucleotides read TGTGCCAGCAACGCGTTAGCGGAAAACACAGATACGCAGTATTTT.

V and J are TRBV6-6 and TRBJ1-6; D is unresolved. Germline CDR1 and CDR2: MNHNY and SVGAGI (reference sequence). The V and J ends lost 6 bases and 1 base respectively, with 16 bases between them. The CDR3 has 17 residues. CDR3 coding DNA: TGTGCCAGCAGCCGAGGAGAGGTGCCGTCCTATAATTCACCCCTCCACTTT. Protein product: CASSRGEVPSYNSPLHF.

The V call is TRBV11-2, the J call TRBJ2-5; TRBD1 agrees at 9 bases. After removal of 3 bases from V and 6 bases from J, the junction contained 5 bases not matched to a gene. The CDR3 has 14 amino acids. The germline V gene encodes CDR1 SGHAT and CDR2 FQNNGV. The CDR3 coding sequence is TGTGCCAGCAGCTTCGGACAGGGGTGGCAGACCCAGTACTTC. Its protein product is CASSFGQGWQTQYF.

The rearrangement uses TRBV9 and TRBJ1-3; 7 bases are shared with TRBD1. Trimming removed 2 bases from V and 4 bases from J; junction bases left unmatched: 9. Germline lookup yields CDR1 SGDLS and CDR2 YYNGEE. The CDR3 contains 16 residues. In DNA, the CDR3 is TGTGCCAGCAGCGTCCAAGAGGGGGCGGGCGGAAACACCATATATTTT. It yields the protein CASSVQEGAGGNTIYF.

The CDR3 loop is CASRRGRERGRSTEAFF. The CDR3 bases are TGTGCCAGCAGACGGGGACGGGAGAGGGGCAGGAGCACTGAAGCTTTCTTT. This chain connects TRBV27 to TRBJ1-1; D possibly corresponds to TRBD1 (5 bases). The length of the CDR3 is 17 residues. V gave up 6 bases and J gave up 4 bases, with 24 bases separating them. CDR1 MNHEY and CDR2 SMNVEV come from the germline V gene (reference sequence).

This clone was found once. This chain joins TRBV7-2 and TRBJ2-5; TRBD2 agrees at 9 bases. The V segment lost 2 bases and the J segment 5 bases; nucleotides outside the gene matches: 9. This CDR3 is built from 16 residues. Germline CDR1 reads SGHTA; CDR2 reads FQGNSA. The CDR3 DNA is TGTGCCAGCAGCTTACGTGTGCTAGCGGGATCGGAGACCCAGTACTTC. As protein: CASSLRVLAGSETQYF.

This clone has a handful of counts. This chain links TRBV19 with TRBJ1-1; tentatively, D is TRBD1 (6 bases). CDR1 is LNHDA and CDR2 is SQIVND in the germline V gene (reference sequence). Trimming removed 7 bases at V and 4 bases at J, with 10 bases between. The CDR3 extends over 12 amino acids. The CDR3 sequence is CASKGVSTEAFF. The CDR3 DNA follows: TGTGCCAGTAAGGGGGTTTCCACTGAAGCTTTCTTT.

The chain recombines TRBV7-9 with TRBJ2-1, with TRBD2 matching 11 bases. This CDR3 has 19 residues. With V trimmed by 5 bases and J by 8 bases, 20 bases remained unmatched. CDR1 and CDR2 from the germline V gene are SEHNR and FQNEAQ (reference sequence). CDR3 DNA: TGTGCCAGCAGCGTGCTGCGGCTAGCGGGAGGCCCGCTGACAGATGAGCAGTTCTTC. It codes for CASSVLRLAGGPLTDEQFF.

The chain has TRBV2 and TRBJ1-6; 8 nucleotides align to TRBD1. Germline assignment: CDR1 SNHLY and CDR2 FYNNEI. The CDR3 loop spans 15 amino acids. With V trimmed by 9 bases and J by 0 bases, 4 bases remained unmatched. The CDR3 region is CARQGAGSYNSPLHF. The CDR3 DNA is TGTGCCAGGCAGGGGGCAGGCTCCTATAATTCACCCCTCCACTTT.

This clone was seen once. The chain is built from TRBV7-9 and TRBJ1-1; 11 nucleotides agree with TRBD1. V gave up 5 bases and J gave up 10 bases; unmatched junction bases: 9. The CDR3 spans 14 residues. In germline, CDR1 is SEHNR, CDR2 FQNEAQ (reference sequence). DNA for the CDR3: TGTGCCAGCAGCCTTCCGGGACAGGGGGGTAGAGCTTTCTTT. It encodes CASSLPGQGGRAFF.

This chain links TRBV5-4 with TRBJ2-3; D gene ambiguous. The germline V gene has CDR1 SGHNT and CDR2 YYREEE (reference sequence). The CDR3 length is 15 residues. The V gene lost 0 bases and the J gene lost 3 bases, with 11 bases spanning the gap. The CDR3 reads CASSLGGIGTDTQYF. Written as DNA, the CDR3 is TGTGCCAGCAGCTTGGGAGGAATAGGAACAGATACGCAGTATTTT.

The rearrangement uses TRBV9 and TRBJ2-3; perhaps TRBD2 as D (7 bases). Trimming took off 1 base at V and 0 bases at J, with 12 bases between the two ends. Per the germline V gene, CDR1 is SGDLS and CDR2 is YYNGEE. The CDR3 runs 16 residues. The CDR3 sequence is CASSVRGGASTDTQYF. The DNA of the CDR3 is TGTGCCAGCAGCGTACGAGGGGGGGCTAGCACAGATACGCAGTATTTT.